This TCR beta chain comes out of a study of vaccination and CD4 T cells after COVID-19. Treatment given: roughly 10-day PBMC culture with coronavirus spike peptide pools or control peptides (ViraFEST assay). The unexposed donor's CD4+ T cells were collected before the COVID-19 pandemic (2011-2018). This clonotype has more than one count but fewer than ten. Its antigen is still unknown. Cultured CD4+ T-cell DNA underwent Oncomine TCR Beta short-read sequencing. TCRdb re-analysed the PCR reads in MiXCR, keeping a single row per CDR3 protein. The table records some 8,200 distinct CDR3 sequences, under 50% of them present only once. This clonotype originated in a human donor in good health. Sample: CD4+ T cells from blood, cultured in vitro.

The CDR3 DNA reads TGTGCCAGCAGCTTAAAGCCCAGTCCTAACTATGGCTACACCTTC. As protein: CASSLKPSPNYGYTF. This sequence joins TRBV5-6 and TRBJ1-2; D not resolved. Trimming cost V 2 bases and J 0 bases, with 11 bases left between them. The CDR3 is 15 residues long. The germline V gene has CDR1 SGHDT and CDR2 YYEEEE.